The 17 T cell receptor beta chains in this list originate from one sample, sequenced in a study of T cell changes during pregnancy in multiple sclerosis. Libraries were prepared by immunoSEQ multiplex PCR; TCRdb keeps only in-frame clonotypes and omits some of them. There are roughly 99,000 clones in the sample; just over 90% occur only once, and about 2.5% lies in the top ten. The starting material was peripheral blood, obtained after pregnancy. These receptors came from a female donor in good health, enrolled as a control in a pregnancy study.

This chain joins TRBV25-1 and TRBJ2-3, with no clear D. With 5 bases removed from V and 2 bases from J, the gap between germline ends came to 14 bases. From germline, CDR1 is MGHDK and CDR2 SYGVNS. The CDR3 has 15 amino acids. CDR3 in DNA: TGTGCCAGCAGTATCCGAGAGTCCTTCACAGATACGCAGTATTTT. Encoded protein: CASSIRESFTDTQYF.

The chain employs TRBV6-6 and TRBJ2-7, with 9 positions matching TRBD1. There are 14 residues in the CDR3. V lost 4 bases and J lost 5; bases outside the gene matches: 6. The germline V gene has CDR1 MNHNY and CDR2 SVGAGI (reference sequence). The CDR3 DNA is TGTGCCAGCAGTTCGGGACAGGGTTCGCACGAGCAGTACTTC. Translating it yields CASSSGQGSHEQYF.

The chain uses TRBV19 and TRBJ2-7; a possible D gene is TRBD2 (5 bases). Germline-derived CDR1 and CDR2 are LNHDA and SQIVND (reference sequence). V was clipped by 2 bases and J by 4 bases, with 18 bases between them. This CDR3 has 16 amino acids. CDR3 protein: CASSITPSHGIYEQYF. In DNA, the CDR3 is TGTGCCAGTAGTATAACCCCTTCACACGGGATATACGAGCAGTACTTC.

The chain uses TRBV7-9 and TRBJ2-3, with TRBD2 matching over 7 bases. Trimming at V came to 1 base and at J to 0 bases, leaving 10 bases not matched to a gene. The germline V gene encodes CDR1 SEHNR and CDR2 FQNEAQ (reference sequence). The CDR3 covers 18 residues. This CDR3 reads CASSLGGGGDTSTDTQYF. The CDR3 nucleotides are TGTGCCAGCAGCTTAGGGGGCGGGGGAGACACTAGCACAGATACGCAGTATTTT.

In its sample, this clone was seen a few times. The V call is TRBV29-1, the J call TRBJ2-2; D not certain. V was pared by 2 bases and J by 1 base, with 5 bases between. The CDR3 has 13 amino acids. CDR1 and CDR2 (germline): SQVTM, ANQGSEA. The CDR3: CSVEPGNTGELFF. The CDR3 bases are TGCAGCGTTGAACCAGGGAACACCGGGGAGCTGTTTTTT.

The chain uses TRBV28 and TRBJ1-3; no reliable D call. Trimming took 4 bases from V and 8 from J, leaving 15 bases between them. From germline, CDR1 is MDHEN and CDR2 SYDVKM. CDR3 length: 14 residues. As DNA, the CDR3 is TGTGCCAGCAGTTCCCCTAGGACGCGGGACACCATATATTTT. Its protein is CASSSPRTRDTIYF.

The chain couples TRBV7-8 to TRBJ1-1; 8 positions match TRBD1. The CDR3 has 15 amino acids. Germline V CDR1 and CDR2: SGHVS, FQNEAQ. J lost 1 base, V lost 3 bases, and 4 bases had no gene match. Here the CDR3 reads CASSFPGTGNTEAFF. The CDR3 bases are TGTGCCAGCAGCTTCCCGGGGACAGGGAACACTGAAGCTTTCTTT.

About this clone itself: This sample also contains other DNA sequences that code for the same CDR3. The V call is TRBV19, the J call TRBJ2-1; the match to TRBD1 covers 9 bases. V lost 5 bases and J lost 1; bases outside the gene matches: 3. Germline-derived CDR1 and CDR2 are LNHDA and SQIVND (reference sequence). This CDR3 has 15 residues. The CDR3 here is CASSLDRGSYNEQFF. The CDR3 DNA is TGTGCCAGTAGTTTGGACAGGGGTTCCTACAATGAGCAGTTCTTC.

This chain uses TRBV6-1 with TRBJ1-4; 7 nucleotides align to TRBD1. CDR1 and CDR2 (germline): MNHNS, SASEGT. CDR3 length: 14 amino acids. J gave up 7 bases and V 7 bases, and 9 bases lay outside the gene matches. CDR3 amino acids: CASTETGRTEKLFF. DNA for the CDR3: TGTGCCAGCACGGAGACAGGGCGTACTGAAAAACTGTTTTTT.

The chain links TRBV6-1 to TRBJ2-3, with 13 bases identical to TRBD2. CDR3 length: 15 residues. Germline trimming cut 5 bases from V and 8 bases from J; bases unmatched to any gene: 7. CDR1 and CDR2 (germline): MNHNS, SASEGT. The CDR3 region is CASSLRTSGRGTQYF. In DNA, the CDR3 is TGTGCCAGCAGTCTACGGACTAGCGGGAGAGGTACGCAGTATTTT.

In its sample, this clone was seen once. This chain uses TRBV7-9 with TRBJ2-7, with 11 bases aligning to TRBD1. Trimming at V came to 5 bases and at J to 2 bases, leaving 8 bases not matched to a gene. CDR3 length: 16 amino acids. Germline V gene data show CDR1 as SEHNR and CDR2 as FQNEAQ (reference sequence). The CDR3 nucleotides read TGTGCCAGCAGCCCAAGTGGACAGGGGGCAACCTACGAGCAGTACTTC. Translating it yields CASSPSGQGATYEQYF.

Points on this clone: One end of the junction is discordant with germline, which a read error may explain. This sequence joins TRBV5-4 and TRBJ2-3; D is unclear. Per the germline V gene, CDR1 is SGHNT and CDR2 is YYREEE (reference sequence). The CDR3 has 12 amino acids. This CDR3 reads CASSSNPGSNLF. The DNA of the CDR3 is TGTGCCAGCAGCTCGAACCCGGGTTCCAATTTGTTT.

This clone was counted once. The chain carries TRBV5-4 and TRBJ2-3; 7 nucleotides line up with TRBD1. J lost 4 bases, V lost 2 bases, and 10 bases had no gene match. Germline V lookup: CDR1 SGHNT, CDR2 YYREEE (reference sequence). This CDR3 contains 16 residues. The CDR3 loop reads CASSLEGARGADTQYF. CDR3 in DNA: TGTGCCAGCAGCTTAGAGGGGGCGAGAGGCGCAGATACGCAGTATTTT.

This rearrangement joins TRBV28 to TRBJ2-7; a possible D gene is TRBD2 (5 bases). Germline CDR1 reads MDHEN; CDR2 reads SYDVKM. This CDR3 comprises 14 residues. The ends were cut back, 0 bases at V and 6 bases at J, with 12 bases in the middle. The DNA of the CDR3 is TGTGCCAGCAGTTTATGGCGGGCCCCACTCGAGCAGTACTTC. Encoded protein: CASSLWRAPLEQYF.

The chain links TRBV18 to TRBJ1-6, with D possibly being TRBD1 (5 bases). Trimming removed 4 bases from V and 4 bases from J, with 14 bases in between. The CDR3 spans 16 residues. From germline, CDR1 is KGHSH and CDR2 LQKENI. CDR3 in DNA: TGTGCCAGCTCACTCACCGACCAGGGTTATAATTCACCCCTCCACTTT. Translated, it gives CASSLTDQGYNSPLHF.

This chain connects TRBV18 to TRBJ2-5, with D perhaps matching TRBD2 (5 bases). The CDR3 has 17 amino acids. Germline CDR1 KGHSH, CDR2 LQKENI. Trimming took off 0 bases at V and 1 base at J, with 15 bases between the two ends. The CDR3 is CASSPPGKAGGQETQYF. The CDR3 nucleotides are TGTGCCAGCTCACCACCGGGGAAGGCGGGTGGCCAAGAGACCCAGTACTTC.

This clone was seen once. This rearrangement joins TRBV4-1 to TRBJ2-3, with 16 bases aligning to TRBD2. Unmatched junction bases numbered 6, after V lost 4 bases and J lost 2 bases. Per germline, CDR1 MGHRA and CDR2 YSYEKL. The CDR3 totals 18 residues. CDR3 residues: CASSLTGLAGGVTDTQYF. CDR3 coding DNA: TGCGCCAGCAGCCTTACGGGACTAGCGGGGGGGGTCACAGATACGCAGTATTTT.